The sequence of this TCR beta chain was determined in a study of early T cells in non-severe SARS-CoV-2 infection. As for the study in general: Alpha and beta chains were unpaired, from unsorted whole-blood bulk RNA.

The CDR3 consists of 16 residues. V shed 6 bases and J shed 0 bases, with 16 bases lying between them. Germline V CDR1 and CDR2: SNHLY, FYNNEI. Findings of the study overall: Matches to VDJdb favored anti-spike CD8 responses and missed private and CD4 specificities.

This clonotype appeared many times. The antigen is unknown. Separate cDNA molecules each had unique molecular identifiers attached to them. A single record per CDR3 protein comes from TCRdb applying MiXCR to the 5' RACE reads. The sample consists of about 34,000 distinct CDR3 sequences, 5.5% to 7.5% of them appearing once. Sample: whole blood. The source of this sequence is an adult who was a healthcare worker with PCR-confirmed SARS-CoV-2 infection or an uninfected control (not recorded which). The chain joins TRBV2 to TRBJ2-3; maybe TRBD2 (6 bases). CDR3 DNA: TGTGCCAGCAGCGAGGGAGGTTTTTCTAGCACAGATACGCAGTATTTT. Its protein product is CASSEGGFSSTDTQYF.